These 8 T cell receptor beta chains were sequenced from one sample in a study of beta chain features in type 1 diabetes. Study-level findings and limits: TCRB CDR3s from Type 1 diabetes patients were moderately but significantly shorter in all four CD4+ subsets.

Expressed TCRB transcripts were sequenced because the isolated RNA had all been reverse transcribed beforehand. Profiled with immunoSEQ multiplex PCR; TCRdb holds only in-frame clones, not every one. Of about 240,000 clones listed, approximately 13% were seen once; the top ten hold just under 0.02%. Antigens of these TCRs are unknown. The sequencing input was naive CD4+ T cells from blood. The receptors were gathered from a man under 40 with type 1 diabetes.

This clone occurred a few times. V and J are TRBV4-1 and TRBJ1-5; 7 positions match TRBD1. Germline lookup yields CDR1 MGHRA and CDR2 YSYEKL. Trimming took 5 bases from V and 6 from J; bases not matched to a gene: 7. CDR3 length equals 14 residues. The CDR3 reads CASSMQGGGQPQHF. The CDR3 nucleotides read TGCGCCAGCAGCATGCAGGGGGGAGGTCAGCCCCAGCATTTT.

In this sample, this clone turned up once. This rearrangement joins TRBV19 to TRBJ2-3; TRBD2 agrees at 10 bases. V shed 5 bases, J shed 7 bases, and the junction held 9 bases outside the gene matches. This CDR3 has 15 amino acids. Germline-derived CDR1 and CDR2 are LNHDA and SQIVND (reference sequence). The DNA for the CDR3 is TGTGCCAGTAGTCCTTTGGCTAGCGGGGGCAATACGCAGTATTTT. It encodes CASSPLASGGNTQYF.

The chain joins TRBV30 to TRBJ2-3, with 10 positions matching TRBD2. V lost 0 bases and J lost 0; bases outside the gene matches: 6. Germline-derived CDR1 and CDR2 are GTSNPN and SVGIG (reference sequence). The CDR3 is 17 amino acids. The CDR3 is CAWSVTRTSGSTDTQYF. CDR3 DNA: TGTGCCTGGAGTGTAACCCGGACTAGCGGTAGCACAGATACGCAGTATTTT.

This clone has only a few counts. This sequence joins TRBV10-3 and TRBJ2-5; 7 nucleotides line up with TRBD1. V was clipped by 0 bases and J by 3 bases; unmatched bases: 1. From germline, CDR1 is ENHRY and CDR2 SYGVKD. The CDR3 consists of 14 residues. CDR3 protein: CAISESGGEETQYF. In DNA form, the CDR3 reads TGTGCCATCAGTGAGTCAGGGGGCGAAGAGACCCAGTACTTC.

The CDR3 is CASNLRGQGGELFF. CDR3 sequence (DNA): TGTGCCAGCAACCTCCGGGGACAAGGAGGGGAGCTGTTTTTT. The rearrangement links TRBV9 to TRBJ2-2; tentatively, D is TRBD1 (6 bases). The CDR3 runs 14 residues. Trimming pared 6 bases from V and 8 bases from J, leaving 17 bases between. Germline CDR1 SGDLS, CDR2 YYNGEE.

The genes are TRBV6-5 and TRBJ2-1; TRBD2 matches at 9 bases. The CDR3 is 15 residues long. Unmatched junction bases numbered 8, after V lost 5 bases and J lost 6 bases. CDR1 is MNHEY, CDR2 SVGAGI, per germline. This chain's CDR3 is CASSPQGLATNEQFF. The CDR3 bases are TGTGCCAGCAGTCCCCAGGGACTAGCCACCAATGAGCAGTTCTTC.

This chain joins TRBV6-6 and TRBJ2-1; 12 bases are shared with TRBD1. The CDR3 totals 15 residues. Per the germline V gene, CDR1 is MNHNY and CDR2 is SVGAGI (reference sequence). V lost 4 bases, J lost 6 bases, and 4 bases stayed unmatched. CDR3 residues: CASSSGDRGPNEQFF. For the CDR3, the DNA is TGTGCCAGCAGTTCCGGGGACAGGGGGCCCAATGAGCAGTTCTTC.

Only a few counts were recorded for this clone. This chain joins TRBV10-3 and TRBJ2-5; the match to TRBD2 covers 9 bases. The J call may be in error: the DNA end matches TRBJ2-7 better. The CDR3 consists of 16 residues. Germline assignment: CDR1 ENHRY and CDR2 SYGVKD. The CDR3 coding sequence is TGTGCCATCAGTGAGGCGGCTAGCGGGGATAGCTACGAGCAGTACTTC. This gives the protein CAISEAASGDSYEQYF.